The clone carrying this T cell receptor beta chain was observed once. Its matching antigen is unknown. The data were obtained in a study of T cell responses to AZD1222 COVID-19 vaccine. Looking at the study overall: Second-dose recipients at about 4 or about 12 weeks were treated as one pooled group. General study results and limits: Variant regions that are unmutated are reportedly the target of nearly half of spike-specific TCRs. No repertoire was sampled before or during the peak T cell response, only after it. Among those given AZD1222, only five to seven were seropositive at baseline.

The length of the CDR3 is 18 residues. Germline values: CDR1 SEHNR, CDR2 FQNEAQ (reference sequence). Trimming took off 4 bases at V and 4 bases at J, with 23 bases between the two ends. The table came from immunoSEQ multiplex PCR; TCRdb's copy has only in-frame clones and leaves some out. The sample shows over 50,000 clones, 80% to 85% of them seen only once. The chain carries TRBV7-9 and TRBJ1-5; maybe TRBD1 (5 bases). The sample here was peripheral blood, taken on day 0 of AZD1222 vaccination. This TCR derives from an adult in good health. CDR3 sequence: CASSSIPPGTARNQPQHF. DNA for the CDR3: TGTGCCAGCAGCTCAATCCCACCCGGGACCGCGAGGAATCAGCCCCAGCATTTT.